Presented here are 24 T cell receptor beta chains from one specimen sequenced in a study of human T cells and chemical hapten exposure. The sample's time point: patch test 2, 6 weeks after DPC sensitization. Treatment: therapeutic diphenylcyclopropenone sensitization with weekly scalp DPC. TCRdb processed the RACE reads anew with MiXCR; each CDR3 protein has one entry. The sample yields fewer than 85,000 distinct CDR3 sequences, more than 9% seen once. The sample here was whole blood, taken in connection with sensitization to the hapten diphenylcyclopropenone (DPC). Receptors originate from a man aged 18 to 30 with alopecia areata. Some clones in this sample may be carry-over from other donors' samples.

This clonotype has only a few counts. The chain recombines TRBV7-2 with TRBJ1-2; D is perhaps TRBD1 (5 bases). CDR3 size: 14 residues. Trimming cost V 4 bases and J 4 bases, with 13 bases left between them. CDR1 and CDR2 from the germline V gene are SGHTA and FQGNSA. CDR3 DNA sequence: TGTGCCAGCAGCTCGCCGGGACTCCTCTATGGCTACACCTTC. As protein: CASSSPGLLYGYTF.

This rearrangement joins TRBV11-2 to TRBJ2-5; maybe TRBD1 (6 bases). The ends were cut back, 1 base at V and 5 bases at J, with 14 bases in the middle. Germline V gene sequence: CDR1 SGHAT, CDR2 FQNNGV. This CDR3 spans 15 amino acids. The CDR3: CASSLGTAQKETQYF. As DNA, the CDR3 is TGTGCCAGCAGCTTAGGGACAGCCCAGAAGGAGACCCAGTACTTC.

This rearrangement joins TRBV7-2 to TRBJ1-3; the D is unclear. V was pared by 1 base and J by 8 bases, with 9 bases between. Germline loops: CDR1 SGHTA, CDR2 FQGNSA. The CDR3 extends over 13 amino acids. The CDR3 region is CASSLDSQDTIYF. CDR3 nucleotides: TGTGCCAGCAGCTTAGACAGCCAGGACACCATATATTTT.

This clonotype has more than one count but fewer than ten. The CDR3 DNA is TGCGCCAGCAGTGAGATAGGGGGCTACGGGGAGCTGTTTTTT. This sequence encodes CASSEIGGYGELFF. The chain recombines TRBV10-2 with TRBJ2-2; TRBD1 agrees at 7 bases. The length of the CDR3 is 14 residues. After removal of 2 bases from V and 7 bases from J, the junction contained 4 bases not matched to a gene. Germline assignment: CDR1 WSHSY and CDR2 SAAADI.

In its sample, this clonotype was seen once. The rearrangement uses TRBV5-4 and TRBJ2-5, with 7 positions matching TRBD1. The CDR3 has 14 amino acids. Per the germline V gene, CDR1 is SGHNT and CDR2 is YYREEE (reference sequence). Trimming took 4 bases from V and 1 from J; bases not matched to a gene: 4. Here the CDR3 DNA reads TGTGCCAGCAGCCCGACAGGGTTCCAAGAGACCCAGTACTTC. Translation gives CASSPTGFQETQYF.

The table lists this clonotype with a few counts. V usage is TRBV4-3 and J usage is TRBJ2-4; D gene uncertain. From germline, CDR1 is LGHNA and CDR2 YSLEER. The CDR3 covers 17 residues. V gave up 0 bases and J gave up 3 bases, with 15 bases separating them. The CDR3 is CASSQDRLRAHKNIQYF. The CDR3 coding sequence is TGCGCCAGCAGCCAAGATCGACTCCGGGCCCACAAAAACATTCAGTACTTC.

The chain recombines TRBV27 with TRBJ2-2; D may be TRBD1 or TRBD2 (5 bases each). Looked up from germline, CDR1 is MNHEY and CDR2 is SMNVEV (reference sequence). V lost 5 bases and J 7 bases, leaving 17 bases between the germline ends. The CDR3 spans 15 residues. The CDR3 is CASSPPGPQGGELFF. CDR3 DNA: TGTGCCAGCAGTCCTCCGGGGCCCCAGGGCGGGGAGCTGTTTTTT.

This clonotype was detected a few times. DNA of the CDR3: TGTGCCAGCAGCTTAGATGGAGGGAATGGCTACACCTTC. Its protein is CASSLDGGNGYTF. The chain carries TRBV11-2 and TRBJ1-2; no reliable D call. Germline loops: CDR1 SGHAT, CDR2 FQNNGV. The CDR3 totals 13 residues. Between the trimmed V and J ends, which lost 0 bases and 6 bases, there was a span of 8 bases.

V gene TRBV21-1 combines with J gene TRBJ1-6; the DNA was not used to check the table's D call, TRBD1. TRBV21-1 is flagged as a pseudogene. The CDR3 contains 15 residues. In DNA, the CDR3 is TGTGCCAGCAGCTCAACCAGACAGACTAATTCACCCCTCCACTTT. Its protein is CASSSTRQTNSPLHF.

There are a few counts of this clonotype. The rearrangement uses TRBV5-4 and TRBJ2-2; TRBD1 matches at 8 bases. V lost 6 bases and J lost 1; bases outside the gene matches: 11. The CDR3 covers 17 residues. Germline V gene data show CDR1 as SGHNT and CDR2 as YYREEE (reference sequence). Here the CDR3 DNA reads TGTGCCAGCACCGGGTACTCGGGGACAGGGAACACCGGGGAGCTGTTTTTT. Translated, it gives CASTGYSGTGNTGELFF.

This clonotype was seen a few times. The chain carries TRBV28 and TRBJ1-2; D not resolved. Germline V lookup: CDR1 MDHEN, CDR2 SYDVKM. V gave up 2 bases and J gave up 7 bases, with 5 bases separating them. This CDR3 contains 11 residues. The CDR3 region has the DNA TGTGCCAGCAGTTTAGATGCTGGCTACACCTTC. It translates to CASSLDAGYTF.

This clonotype was picked up a small number of times. This chain uses TRBV7-3 with TRBJ2-2; 8 bases line up with TRBD1. The germline gives CDR1 SGHTA, CDR2 FQGTGA. The CDR3 is 14 amino acids. V lost 4 bases to trimming and J lost 6 bases; unmatched junction nucleotides: 4. CDR3 nucleotide sequence: TGTGCCAGCAGCTATGACAGGGGATCCGGGGAGCTGTTTTTT. Its translation is CASSYDRGSGELFF.

This clonotype was seen only a few times. The chain couples TRBV7-6 to TRBJ2-1; TRBD1 matches at 7 bases. V dropped 3 bases and J dropped 3; count of bases not matched to a gene: 11. Germline V CDR1 and CDR2: SGHVS, FNYEAQ. CDR3 length equals 17 residues. In DNA form, the CDR3 reads TGTGCCAGCAGCTTTAGGGAAGGGGGCCAGGGCTACAATGAGCAGTTCTTC. This translates into CASSFREGGQGYNEQFF. The full variable domain, rest sourced from reference TRBV7-6 and TRBJ2-1, is GAGVSQSPRYKVTKRGQDVALRCDPISGHVSLYWYRQALGQGPEFLTYFNYEAQQDKSGLPNDRFSAERPEGSISTLTIQRTEQRDSAMYRCASSFREGGQGYNEQFFGPGTRLTVL.

This clonotype was seen repeatedly, ten times or more. The chain couples TRBV24-1 to TRBJ2-7; D call uncertain. The CDR3 is 14 residues long. Per germline, CDR1 KGHDR and CDR2 SFDVKD. The V and J ends lost 2 bases and 0 bases respectively, with 7 bases between them. The CDR3 is CATSDSAVSYEQYF. The CDR3 DNA is TGTGCCACCAGTGATTCGGCGGTCTCCTACGAGCAGTACTTC.

This clonotype was seen repeatedly, ten times or more. The genes are TRBV14 and TRBJ1-2, with D tentatively TRBD1 (5 bases). The CDR3 runs to 14 residues. Trimming stripped 0 bases from V and 6 bases from J, with 11 bases between. Germline CDR1 and CDR2: SGHDN and FVKESK. This CDR3 is CASSQDLRGNGYTF. The CDR3 region has the DNA TGTGCCAGCAGCCAAGATCTCCGGGGGAATGGCTACACCTTC.

This rearrangement joins TRBV4-1 to TRBJ1-2; 7 bases agree with TRBD1. Germline loops: CDR1 MGHRA, CDR2 YSYEKL. V lost 0 bases and J lost 4; bases outside the gene matches: 5. The CDR3 covers 15 residues. The CDR3 DNA follows: TGCGCCAGCAGCCAAGACCCGGGACAGAGCTATGGCTACACCTTC. Protein: CASSQDPGQSYGYTF.

This clonotype was detected a few times. Written as DNA, the CDR3 is TGCAGTGCTAGGATTACGGGGGGGCCTGTTCTAGTCCGAACAGATACGCAGTATTTT. This sequence encodes CSARITGGPVLVRTDTQYF. The V and J genes are TRBV20-1 and TRBJ2-3; 8 nucleotides match TRBD2. V shed 3 bases and J 3 bases; nucleotides not matched to a gene: 20. Per the germline V gene, CDR1 is DFQATT and CDR2 is SNEGSKA (reference sequence). The CDR3 spans 19 residues.

This clonotype has just a few counts. The chain recombines TRBV6-1 with TRBJ1-3; weak D call: TRBD1 (5 bases). The CDR3 extends over 15 amino acids. The V end was cut by 11 bases, the J end by 0 bases, with 17 bases between. Germline loops: CDR1 MNHNS, CDR2 SASEGT. CDR3 bases: TGTGCCGGAGGGGACGCGCTAGGCTCTGGAAACACCATATATTTT. Encoded protein: CAGGDALGSGNTIYF.

This clonotype has only a few counts. The rearrangement links TRBV18 to TRBJ1-1; TRBD1 aligns across 7 bases. The germline V gene has CDR1 KGHSH and CDR2 LQKENI. This CDR3 is built from 16 residues. V trimming: 3 bases; J trimming: 4 bases; junction bases outside the gene matches: 11. The CDR3 spells CASSPFQDPGGTEAFF. The CDR3 DNA sequence: TGTGCCAGCTCACCGTTTCAAGACCCAGGGGGCACTGAAGCTTTCTTT.

The chain combines TRBV4-1 with TRBJ1-6; 10 nucleotides line up with TRBD1. The CDR3 sequence is 15 residues long. From germline, CDR1 is MGHRA and CDR2 YSYEKL. The V gene end was trimmed by 4 bases and the J gene end by 7 bases; junction bases not matched to a gene: 4. DNA for the CDR3: TGCGCCAGCAGCCCGATGGACAGGGGGAATTCACCCCTCCACTTT. The encoded protein is CASSPMDRGNSPLHF.

In this sample, this clonotype turned up a few times. This chain uses TRBV5-5 with TRBJ2-3, with 8 nucleotides matching TRBD1. The length of the CDR3 is 15 residues. CDR1 and CDR2 from the germline V gene are SGHKS and YYEKEE (reference sequence). After removal of 9 bases from V and 2 bases from J, the junction contained 11 bases not matched to a gene. The DNA of the CDR3 is TGTGCCACCGGGCGAGGGGACAGGAACACAGATACGCAGTATTTT. Encoded protein: CATGRGDRNTDTQYF.

V usage is TRBV7-9 and J usage is TRBJ1-1; 10 bases align to TRBD1. The J segment lost 5 bases and the V segment lost 5 bases, leaving 5 bases of the junction unmatched. The CDR3 has 14 residues. Per germline, CDR1 SEHNR and CDR2 FQNEAQ (reference sequence). CDR3 amino acids: CASSPGQGETEAFF. The DNA for the CDR3 is TGTGCCAGCAGCCCCGGACAGGGGGAAACTGAAGCTTTCTTT.

This chain links TRBV4-1 with TRBJ2-1; TRBD1 agrees at 7 bases. Germline V gene data show CDR1 as MGHRA and CDR2 as YSYEKL. V lost 2 bases and J lost 4; bases outside the gene matches: 8. The CDR3 length is 16 residues. For the CDR3, the DNA is TGCGCCAGCAGCCAAAACAGGGGCACCCTTTACAATGAGCAGTTCTTC. Encoded protein: CASSQNRGTLYNEQFF.

This clonotype was picked up a small number of times. The V and J genes are TRBV4-1 and TRBJ2-1, with D maybe TRBD1 (5 bases). The V and J ends lost 0 bases and 2 bases respectively, with 11 bases between them. CDR3 length: 16 residues. Per germline, CDR1 MGHRA and CDR2 YSYEKL. The CDR3 region is CASSQDGAGTYNEQFF. The CDR3 DNA reads as TGCGCCAGCAGCCAAGATGGGGCAGGGACCTACAATGAGCAGTTCTTC.